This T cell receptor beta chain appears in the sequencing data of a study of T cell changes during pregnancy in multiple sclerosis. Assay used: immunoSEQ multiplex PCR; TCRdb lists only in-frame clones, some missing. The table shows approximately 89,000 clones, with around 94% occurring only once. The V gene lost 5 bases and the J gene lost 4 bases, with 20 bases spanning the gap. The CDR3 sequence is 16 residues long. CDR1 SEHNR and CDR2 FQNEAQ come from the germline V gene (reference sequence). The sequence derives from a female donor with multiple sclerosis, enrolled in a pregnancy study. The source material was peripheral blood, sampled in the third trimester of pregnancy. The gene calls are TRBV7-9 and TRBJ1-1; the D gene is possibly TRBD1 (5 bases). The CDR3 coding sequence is TGTGCCAGCAGCCTCCGAGGAGGGGCTAGGGCCACTGAAGCTTTCTTT. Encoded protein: CASSLRGGARATEAFF.